Sequencing of this T cell receptor beta chain was carried out in a study of control samples from healthy donors and cancer patients. After removal of 5 bases from V and 2 bases from J, the junction contained 12 bases not matched to a gene. CDR3 length: 19 residues. Germline CDR1 reads SEHNR; CDR2 reads FQNEAQ (reference sequence). The protocol was immunoSEQ multiplex PCR, while the TCRdb copy is restricted to in-frame clones and leaves out a portion. The repertoire holds roughly 74,000 clones, with approximately 94% as singletons. The sequenced sample was blood. The clonotype was recovered from a woman aged 18-29 years in good health. The chain has TRBV7-9 and TRBJ2-1; TRBD2 aligns across 13 bases. The CDR3 sequence is CASSVLAGGSLKTYNEQFF. CDR3 bases: TGTGCCAGCAGCGTACTAGCGGGAGGGTCCCTTAAAACCTACAATGAGCAGTTCTTC.